A single sample gave rise to the 12 T cell receptor beta chains below, sequenced in a study of T-cell reconstitution after alpha-beta-depleted transplantation in children. Unique molecular identifiers were incorporated into the prepared TCRbeta library. TCRdb passed the PCR reads through MiXCR, listing each CDR3 protein once. Found here are approximately 800,000 distinct CDR3 sequences, approximately 15% of them singletons; the top ten hold about 5%. Sequenced here: PBMCs, mostly from graft donor cells, sampled 360 days after TCRalphabeta/CD19-depleted stem cell transplant. These receptor sequences come from a male patient aged 10-17 years who had a stem cell transplant for acute lymphoblastic leukemia, so the T cells may come from the graft donor.

This clonotype appeared many times. This sequence joins TRBV29-1 and TRBJ2-2, with D perhaps matching TRBD1 or TRBD2 (6 bases each). In germline, CDR1 is SQVTM, CDR2 ANQGSEA. This CDR3 region has 13 residues. V lost 5 bases and J lost 5, with 12 bases in between. The DNA of the CDR3 is TGCAGCGTTAGGGGGGCGCGAACCGGGGAGCTGTTTTTT. This sequence encodes CSVRGARTGELFF.

This clonotype showed up many times. This rearrangement joins TRBV25-1 to TRBJ2-1; a weak D match, TRBD1 (6 bases). V dropped 6 bases and J dropped 2 bases, with 11 bases sitting between them. The length of the CDR3 is 14 residues. Germline V CDR1 and CDR2: MGHDK, SYGVNS. The CDR3, as DNA: TGTGCCAGCAGACAGGGTGGAACCTACAATGAGCAGTTCTTC. It is translated as CASRQGGTYNEQFF.

The chain recombines TRBV29-1 with TRBJ2-6; the D is unclear. Looked up from germline, CDR1 is SQVTM and CDR2 is ANQGSEA. The CDR3 covers 13 residues. The V end lost 3 bases, the J end lost 4 bases, and 7 bases lay between the germline ends. DNA for the CDR3: TGCAGCGTTGAGGATCCCGGGGCCAACGTCCTGACTTTC. It translates to CSVEDPGANVLTF.

This clonotype was counted a few times. The V call is TRBV20-1, the J call TRBJ2-2; D perhaps matches TRBD2 (6 bases). Trimming removed 3 bases from V and 4 bases from J, with 12 bases in between. This CDR3 has 14 residues. In germline, CDR1 is DFQATT, CDR2 SNEGSKA (reference sequence). The CDR3 loop is CSARSLAVTGELFF. The DNA for the CDR3 is TGCAGTGCTAGGTCACTAGCAGTCACCGGGGAGCTGTTTTTT.

This clonotype was counted between two and nine times. The chain has TRBV20-1 and TRBJ1-2; D is undetermined. V was shortened by 0 bases and J by 5 bases, with 13 bases between the two germline ends. This CDR3 contains 14 residues. Germline V gene data show CDR1 as DFQATT and CDR2 as SNEGSKA (reference sequence). The CDR3 nucleotides read TGCAGTGCTAGAGATCCGGGAATAGGGTATGGCTACACCTTC. Encoded protein: CSARDPGIGYGYTF.

A note on this clonotype: Germline is not matched at one junction end, which may reflect a read error. The rearrangement joins TRBV15 to TRBJ2-4, with a possible D match to TRBD2 (6 bases). This CDR3 has 17 residues. Germline V gene lookup returns CDR1 LNHNV and CDR2 YYDKDF (reference sequence). CDR3 in DNA: TGTGCCACCAGCAGAGATCGGAGGGCGGGTGCCAAGAACATTCAGTACTTC. This codes for CATSRDRRAGAKNIQYF.

The J gene is TRBJ2-2, the V gene TRBV7-2; D is uncertain. CDR3 length: 14 amino acids. Trimming stripped 3 bases from V and 0 bases from J, with 5 bases between. Per germline, CDR1 SGHTA and CDR2 FQGNSA. Here the CDR3 reads CASSFFANTGELFF. CDR3 in DNA: TGTGCCAGCAGCTTTTTCGCGAACACCGGGGAGCTGTTTTTT.

V usage is TRBV12-3 or TRBV12-4 and J usage is TRBJ2-1; D is undetermined. The CDR3 runs to 12 residues. The V and J ends lost 6 bases and 8 bases respectively, with 11 bases between them. CDR3 residues: CASSLYPHEQFF. The DNA of the CDR3 is TGTGCCAGCAGCCTCTACCCCCATGAGCAGTTCTTC.

The chain combines TRBV6-1 with TRBJ1-1, with D perhaps TRBD1 (6 bases). CDR1 and CDR2 from the germline V gene are MNHNS and SASEGT. This CDR3 is 13 amino acids long. V was pared by 5 bases and J by 5 bases, with 12 bases between. As DNA, the CDR3 is TGTGCCAGCAGTACAGGGTTTAGGACTGAAGCTTTCTTT. This encodes CASSTGFRTEAFF.

This clonotype was picked up a small number of times. The chain joins TRBV7-2 to TRBJ2-1; no reliable D call. Trimming took 5 bases from V and 10 from J, leaving 12 bases between them. Germline V gene data show CDR1 as SGHTA and CDR2 as FQGNSA. The CDR3 is 12 residues long. In nucleotides, the CDR3 is TGTGCCAGCAGCGAGTTTACCTCGGAGCAGTTCTTC. Protein: CASSEFTSEQFF.

This clonotype was seen ten or more times. The chain has TRBV5-1 and TRBJ2-7; 7 bases are a match to TRBD1. The CDR3 covers 14 residues. Trimming cost V 0 bases and J 4 bases; bases outside gene matches: 4. In germline, CDR1 is SGHRS, CDR2 YFSETQ. The CDR3 is CASSLEGGRYEQYF. In DNA, the CDR3 is TGCGCCAGCAGCTTGGAAGGGGGCCGTTACGAGCAGTACTTC.

This clonotype was recorded once. This rearrangement joins TRBV15 to TRBJ2-2; no firm D call. There are 14 residues in the CDR3. V dropped 1 base and J dropped 4 bases, with 7 bases sitting between them. The germline gives CDR1 LNHNV, CDR2 YYDKDF (reference sequence). CDR3 sequence: CATSRARSTGELFF. The CDR3 DNA is TGTGCCACCAGCAGAGCCCGATCCACCGGGGAGCTGTTTTTT.